The clone carrying this TCR beta chain showed up many times. The antigen remains undetermined. As for time point: pre-sensitization, week 0. Treatment specified: therapeutic diphenylcyclopropenone sensitization with weekly scalp DPC. This sample was taken from a study of human T cells and chemical hapten exposure. Study details: Patches with 0.01% DPC went on the upper back, and the tests were read at 6 days. Diagnoses of alopecia areata, totalis or universalis occurred in mostly female patients. Study-wide points: Healthy people's immune response may differ from that of the donors, who had alopecia. Unchanged with DPC sensitization were TCRs above 1 in 1000 frequency.

CDR3 size: 16 residues. Germline-derived CDR1 and CDR2 are SGHTA and FQGNSA. Trimming shortened V by 1 base and J by 4 bases, and 11 bases separated the two germline ends. Each CDR3 protein is one row after TCRdb ran MiXCR on the RACE reads. The table records about 85,000 distinct CDR3 sequences, 6.5% to 10% of them present only once. The chain uses TRBV7-2 and TRBJ2-6; D is undetermined. Sequenced here: whole blood, sampled in connection with sensitization to the hapten diphenylcyclopropenone (DPC). This TCR derives from a man aged 40-55 years with alopecia areata. Some clones in this sample may be carry-over from other donors' samples. The CDR3 is CASSLDRNRGANVLTF. CDR3 coding DNA: TGTGCCAGCAGCTTAGACAGAAATAGGGGGGCCAACGTCCTGACTTTC.